Presented here are 16 T cell receptor beta chains from one specimen sequenced in a study of regulatory T cells in long-lasting Graves disease. Time point indicated: persistent/refractory GD, antithyroid drugs over 5 years with positive TRAb. Isolated PBMC RNA provided the starting material for the TCR library. Construction of the TCR beta libraries employed iRepertoire HTBI primers in conjunction with Arm-PCR of CDR3 regions. TCRdb reprocessed the multiplex PCR reads with MiXCR, giving one entry per CDR3 protein. The table has 400,000 to 500,000 distinct CDR3 sequences, around 20% seen once. Material: peripheral blood mononuclear cells (PBMCs), obtained when the disease was refractory, from a patient treated with antithyroid drugs. The origin of the receptors is a female donor with Graves disease.

This clonotype was picked up many times. The rearrangement joins TRBV9 to TRBJ2-5; D tentatively fits TRBD1 or TRBD2 (5 bases each). This CDR3 is built from 14 residues. Per germline, CDR1 SGDLS and CDR2 YYNGEE. With 0 bases removed from V and 1 base from J, the gap between germline ends came to 7 bases. CDR3 sequence reads: CASSVDGTQETQYF. The CDR3 DNA sequence: TGTGCCAGCAGCGTAGACGGGACCCAAGAGACCCAGTACTTC.

In this sample, this clonotype turned up many times. J is TRBJ2-2 and V is TRBV12-3 or TRBV12-4, with D perhaps TRBD1 or TRBD2 (5 bases each). This CDR3 is 15 amino acids long. V was cut by 1 base and J by 12 bases, with 18 bases left in between. CDR3 protein: CASSLGITGEGQLFF. CDR3 coding DNA: TGTGCCAGCAGTTTAGGAATCACAGGAGAGGGCCAGCTGTTTTTT.

This clonotype was detected many times. V and J are TRBV7-9 and TRBJ2-5, with D uncertain. There are 16 residues in the CDR3. Germline-derived CDR1 and CDR2 are SEHNR and FQNEAQ (reference sequence). V was pared by 0 bases and J by 5 bases, with 16 bases between. The CDR3 coding sequence is TGTGCCAGCAGCTTAGCCTCTTCGGGCTGGGTGGAGACCCAGTACTTC. Translation: CASSLASSGWVETQYF.

The sample holds a few counts of this clonotype. This chain joins TRBV28 and TRBJ2-2; D is ambiguous. This CDR3 region has 17 residues. The germline V gene has CDR1 MDHEN and CDR2 SYDVKM. V was shortened by 1 base and J by 0 bases, with 12 bases between the two germline ends. This chain's CDR3 is CASSLLFGQANTGELFF. Here the CDR3 DNA reads TGTGCCAGCAGTTTATTGTTCGGGCAGGCGAACACCGGGGAGCTGTTTTTT.

Many counts were recorded for this clonotype. The chain joins TRBV2 to TRBJ1-1; 9 bases align to TRBD1. V was clipped by 8 bases and J by 5 bases; unmatched bases: 6. Germline CDR1 reads SNHLY; CDR2 reads FYNNEI. The CDR3 spans 13 residues. The CDR3 DNA reads as TGTGCCAGCGGGGGACAGGGTAGTACTGAAGCTTTCTTT. Its protein is CASGGQGSTEAFF.

This chain's CDR3 is CASSPPGWLETQYF. The CDR3 coding sequence is TGTGCCAGCTCACCACCGGGGTGGTTGGAGACCCAGTACTTC. J is TRBJ2-5 and V is TRBV18, with D unclear. Trimming pared 0 bases from V and 5 bases from J, leaving 10 bases between. The length of the CDR3 is 14 residues. Per the germline V gene, CDR1 is KGHSH and CDR2 is LQKENI.

The sample holds a few counts of this clonotype. J is TRBJ2-3 and V is TRBV27, with no clear D. Germline CDR1 reads MNHEY; CDR2 reads SMNVEV (reference sequence). The CDR3 extends over 14 amino acids. Trimming removed 8 bases from V and 4 bases from J, with 16 bases in between. This chain's CDR3 is CASSALKTPDTQYF. The CDR3 DNA follows: TGTGCCAGCTCGGCCCTCAAAACCCCAGATACGCAGTATTTT.

The chain links TRBV27 to TRBJ2-1, with D perhaps TRBD2 (5 bases). V lost 3 bases and J 4 bases, leaving 19 bases between the germline ends. Germline V CDR1 and CDR2: MNHEY, SMNVEV (reference sequence). The CDR3 is made up of 17 amino acids. Here the CDR3 reads CASSFAAVDSRYNEQFF. The DNA of the CDR3 is TGTGCCAGCAGTTTTGCTGCCGTGGACTCTCGATACAATGAGCAGTTCTTC.

This clonotype was counted ten times or more. J is TRBJ2-7 and V is TRBV5-1, with 9 positions matching TRBD1. Germline V gene sequence: CDR1 SGHRS, CDR2 YFSETQ. Germline trimming cut 3 bases from V and 5 bases from J; bases unmatched to any gene: 9. The CDR3 runs to 15 residues. The CDR3 spells CASSSGGQGGDEQYF. The CDR3 nucleotides are TGCGCCAGCAGCTCGGGGGGACAGGGTGGCGACGAGCAGTACTTC.

This clonotype was detected many times. The CDR3 here is CASRSTGFTGELFF. The CDR3 nucleotides are TGTGCCAGCAGATCTACAGGGTTCACCGGGGAGCTGTTTTTT. V usage is TRBV6-1 and J usage is TRBJ2-2, with D tentatively TRBD1 (6 bases). This CDR3 is 14 amino acids long. Germline loops: CDR1 MNHNS, CDR2 SASEGT. V shed 6 bases and J shed 4 bases, with 12 bases lying between them.

The table lists this clonotype with many counts. The V and J genes are TRBV6-1 and TRBJ2-7; tentatively, D is TRBD2 (6 bases). The length of the CDR3 is 15 residues. CDR1 is MNHNS, CDR2 SASEGT, per germline. Trimming removed 8 bases at V and 0 bases at J, with 17 bases between. This chain's CDR3 is CASGLLSGISYEQYF. CDR3 nucleotides: TGTGCCAGCGGCCTCCTTAGCGGAATCTCCTACGAGCAGTACTTC.

This clonotype was counted a few times. The V gene is TRBV5-4, the J gene TRBJ2-2; 7 positions agree with TRBD2. With V trimmed by 0 bases and J by 3 bases, 8 bases remained unmatched. Germline CDR1 reads SGHNT; CDR2 reads YYREEE (reference sequence). The CDR3 spans 17 residues. The CDR3 DNA sequence: TGTGCCAGCAGCTTGGGTTCGGCGGGAGCGCACACCGGGGAGCTGTTTTTT. Translating it yields CASSLGSAGAHTGELFF.

The J gene is TRBJ2-4, the V gene TRBV6-2 or TRBV6-3, with 7 bases lining up with TRBD2. V dropped 8 bases and J dropped 14; count of bases not matched to a gene: 15. Germline CDR1 reads MNHEY; CDR2 reads SVGEGT. CDR3 length equals 13 residues. In DNA form, the CDR3 reads TGTGCCAGCTTGGCGTCGGGAGGACACTTTAAGTACTTC. It is translated as CASLASGGHFKYF.

This clonotype was observed a few times. The J gene is TRBJ1-2, the V gene TRBV9; the match to TRBD1 covers 8 bases. CDR3 length: 16 amino acids. With 2 bases clipped from V and 2 bases from J, the junction kept 8 bases outside the gene matches. Germline V CDR1 and CDR2: SGDLS, YYNGEE. Here the CDR3 DNA reads TGTGCCAGCAGCGTGAGTCCCGGACAGGGCAACTATGGCTACACCTTC. It translates to CASSVSPGQGNYGYTF. Variable domain in full (rest from reference TRBV9 and TRBJ1-2): DSGVTQTPKHLITATGQRVTLRCSPRSGDLSVYWYQQSLDQGLQFLIQYYNGEERAKGNILERFSAQQFPDLHSELNLSSLELGDSALYFCASSVSPGQGNYGYTFGSGTRLTVV.

This clonotype was seen repeatedly, ten times or more. This rearrangement joins TRBV28 to TRBJ2-2; TRBD2 might be the D (5 bases). Germline CDR1 reads MDHEN; CDR2 reads SYDVKM. Trimming took 6 bases from V and 5 from J, leaving 16 bases between them. The CDR3 runs to 15 residues. For the CDR3, the DNA is TGTGCCAGCAGCCCTCTAGGAGGTGATACCGGGGAGCTGTTTTTT. Translating gives CASSPLGGDTGELFF.

Concerning this clonotype itself: This could be a read error, since a much larger clone is one nucleotide away. The missing conserved phenylalanine or tryptophan at the end of this CDR3 makes a read error likely. This chain links TRBV28 with TRBJ2-7, with TRBD1 identical over 7 bases. Germline CDR1 reads MDHEN; CDR2 reads SYDVKM. The ends lost 5 bases at V and 2 bases at J; junction bases unmatched: 6. The CDR3 is 14 residues long. This CDR3 is CASSNRGSPYEQYS. The CDR3, as DNA: TGTGCCAGCAGTAACAGGGGCTCGCCCTACGAGCAGTACTCC.